The T cell receptor beta chain described here comes from a study of T cell repertoires in cytomegalovirus infection. Study information: CMV infection together with matching HLA type was indicated by public TCR beta signatures. Findings and caveats of the study: Summed public TCR beta family frequency identified CMV carriers bearing the relevant HLA. HLA-C-restricted CMV clonotypes gave the most frequent clonotype in two of eight donors.

TCRdb re-derived calls from the reads in MiXCR, one entry per CDR3 protein. This table has about 150,000 distinct CDR3 sequences, approximately 17% appearing once. This CDR3 contains 16 residues. Germline V gene lookup returns CDR1 SGHVS and CDR2 FNYEAQ. V lost 4 bases, J lost 3 bases, and 8 bases stayed unmatched. Worth noting for this clonotype: Its specificity is not known.

This chain links TRBV7-6 with TRBJ2-3; 9 bases are shared with TRBD1. This clonotype originated in a human donor in good health (CMV status not recorded). Some clones in this sample may be carry-over from other donors' samples. What was sequenced was CD8+ T cells from PBMCs. DNA of the CDR3: TGTGCCAGCAGCTCCCGGACAGGGGAGGGAACAGATACGCAGTATTTT. This codes for CASSSRTGEGTDTQYF.